Sequencing of this T cell receptor beta chain was carried out in a study of cytomegalovirus exposure and HLA in healthy donors (dated by TCRdb to 2016 to 2017). Concerning the study at large: An earlier analysis of several hundred of the donors reported about 250 Gb of sequence data and 100 million to 130 million unique TCR beta sequences from about 179 million T cells. An early release that covered 640 HLA-typed donors contained 250 to 350 gigabases of sequencing data and tens of millions of unique TCR sequences. The genetic ancestry cluster associated with self-reported Caucasian donors included about four fifths of the roughly 390 genotyped donors. The study was designed to test whether signatures of past pathogen exposure could be identified by cataloging public T cell receptors. The T cell repertoires of under 750 subjects were profiled by immunosequencing and related to cytomegalovirus serostatus. Along with the approximately 670-subject first cohort, a separate validation cohort of about 110 different subjects was used. To predict cytomegalovirus infection status, the study brought together high-throughput TCR immunosequencing, statistical association of individual TCRs with disease status, and machine learning. A later analysis re-analyzed previously published TCR beta repertoires from 650 to 800 donors and added high-resolution HLA genotyping to study TCR occurrence patterns. Rather than drawing on any new phenotypic data, the later analysis identified candidate immune exposures from TCR beta sequences and the way those sequences occurred across donors. An earlier analysis of several hundred of the donors used high-throughput TCR beta sequencing to judge whether each TCR beta V gene segment behaved as functional or pseudogenic. Donor age, sex, ethnicity and CMV serostatus were collected together with the repertoire data. In a later genetic analysis, genome-wide SNP genotypes for 398 of the 666 donors were used, and that subset was treated as a discovery cohort. All discovery cohort repertoires had been generated using a single sequencing platform. Both class I and class II loci were covered by HLA typing, at four-digit resolution. The number of typed donors differed by locus: about 620-640 for A, B, C, DRB1 and DQB1; about 520 for DQA1; around 610 for DPA1; and around 490 for DPB1. A handful of DR-DQ haplotypes were handled as single units for association and clustering because linkage in the cohort was strong. Among under 450 genotyped donors of the cohort, an average of about 240,000 unique TCR beta nucleotide sequences were sequenced per donor, about a sixth of them non-productive. The study at large found these results: A further reported finding was that TCR beta sequences accurately predicted the HLA-A and HLA-B alleles for most subjects in the first cohort. In vitro tests confirmed that a few of the cytomegalovirus-associated TCR beta chains recognize cytomegalovirus antigens. Most CMV-associated TCR beta chains appeared to be HLA-restricted in a later analysis, and the HLA associations seemed to be driven largely by CMV exposure. CMV serostatus was the only immune exposure information available for the cohort. Sequencing depth was assumed to be roughly uniform across donors in the presence/absence analyses, though that assumption may not hold. When HLA alleles, especially DR and DQ, strongly co-occurred, TCR associations were difficult to assign to individual alleles. Because HLA typing was unavailable for some donors at each locus, only the typed subset was used in association tests. Compared with equally common non-associated chains, HLA-associated TCR beta chains in a later analysis were more clonally expanded and had lower generation probabilities. An earlier analysis of 587 of the donors showed that most TCR beta V segments appeared in productive rearrangements either about 87% or about 30% of the time, which broadly matched IMGT annotations. Several of the top co-occurrence clusters appeared to be linked to parvovirus B19, influenza, CMV and Epstein-Barr virus, according to a later analysis. At a false discovery rate of 0.05, a later analysis linked 16,951 TCR beta sequences to specific HLA alleles. Some IMGT-functional V segments, including TRBV6-2 and TRBV6-3, could not be distinguished by the 87-base-pair reads and were therefore excluded. In a later genetic analysis, a missense DCLRE1C variant was associated with V-gene and J-gene trimming of TCR beta chains, and the association was replicated in an independent cohort. In this cohort, only TCR beta chains were sequenced, and detectable features were limited by the absence of alpha or paired-chain data. A total of about 150 TCR beta chains were listed by the study as associated with cytomegalovirus. According to a later genetic analysis, donors in an Asian-associated ancestry cluster had fewer N-insertions in productive TCRs than the roughly 670-donor mean. Approximately 16 rarely observed V segments, including chromosome 9 orphons, were excluded from the earlier analysis of several hundred of the donors because counts were too low. A cluster of highly shared sequence variants was judged likely to be a technical artifact of the sequencing pipeline. Correlated functional status among segregating V segments might reflect linkage disequilibrium, but an unknown experimental factor could not be ruled out. The classifier was reported to diagnose cytomegalovirus status with high specificity and sensitivity in both the original cohort and the validation cohort. Most TCR sequences were seen in very few donors, while some public TCRs were found in many individuals. In a later analysis, the rate of TCR association differed among HLA loci, with DRB1 alleles having the most associated TCRs and HLA-C alleles having the fewest. The authors suggested that the approach could potentially be generalized to other disease states and immunological phenotypes.

The cohort was made up of 650 to 700 healthy bone marrow donors. Cohort members were all nominally healthy when sampled, although unrecorded immune exposures were likely present. The donor tested CMV seronegative and was one of the 352 seronegative cohort members. A peripheral blood sample was provided by each donor, and peripheral blood mononuclear cells were used for TCR beta sequencing. The Qiagen DNeasy Blood Extraction Kit was used to extract genomic DNA from the blood cell samples. With respect to this clone: Its antigen has not been determined. There are no base qualities to consult, and no much larger clone falls within one base.

Receptor libraries were prepared by the immunoSEQ multiplex PCR assay. For the multiplex PCR, a mixture combining 60 forward primers for TCR Vbeta segments and 13 reverse primers for TCR Jbeta segments was used. The CDR3 region of rearranged TCR beta genes was amplified from genomic DNA with a multiplex PCR assay. The Illumina HiSeq System was used to sequence the amplified TCR beta libraries as 87-base-pair reads. Per the source publication's procedure: In a later analysis, 80 million or so unique TCR beta chains were counted across the approximately 670 repertoires, and approximately 11 million of these chains were shared by at least two donors. To remove PCR and sequencing errors, raw reads were error-corrected and collapsed into unique sequences using a nearest-neighbor algorithm that merged closely related sequences. CDR3 sequences were aligned to IMGT reference sequences to assign V, D and J gene segments. For a sequence to be retained, a match of at least six nucleotides was required to both a V gene segment and a J gene segment. A rearrangement counted as productive if the CDR3 had no stop codons and remained in frame with V and J, and every other rearrangement counted as non-productive. CDR3 was defined according to IMGT convention as the region running from the second conserved V-encoded cysteine to the conserved J-encoded phenylalanine. In an earlier analysis of 587 of the donors, sequences lacking an unambiguous match to a single V gene segment were excluded. In an earlier analysis of several hundred of the donors, V segments were called functional above 56.7% productive rearrangements and were called segregating when the between-donor standard deviation exceeded 5%. A statistical classification framework was developed to diagnose cytomegalovirus status using the catalog of TCR beta chain sequences. V and J gene assignment, in a later analysis, came from comparing TCR nucleotide sequences with IMGT/GENE-DB human TR gene sequences. Using the TCRdist pipeline, a later analysis assigned CDR3 sequences along with most-parsimonious VDJ recombination scenarios. In a later analysis, every TCR beta chain was defined by the combination of its CDR3 amino acid sequence and its V-gene family, and reads without a unique V-gene family were dropped. A later analysis removed 600 or so highly shared, low-generation-probability nucleotide sequences to deal with suspected cross-contamination and a sequencing artifact. For each public chain, a later analysis derived a clonal expansion index from normalized ranks of inferred template counts within each repertoire. In a later analysis, generation probabilities were computed using a VDJ recombination model fitted to out-of-frame rearrangements, and the results were checked against IGoR. A later analysis scored TCR-TCR, TCR-HLA and TCR-CMV co-occurrence with hypergeometric tests, applying a repertoire-size bias correction to TCR pairs. A later analysis estimated false discovery rates by permuting HLA or CMV assignments 20 times. In a later analysis, co-occurring TCRs were grouped using DBSCAN, and TCRdist sequence similarity was added for clustering within HLA-allele-positive subsets. Repertoires with fewer than 30,000 or more than 120,000 public chains were left out of co-occurrence clustering, as were about 5 repertoires with anomalous nucleotide sharing. In its TCRdb copy, this immuneACCESS table keeps in-frame sequences only and misses some clones. Where compared with another copy, unresolved V genes explain less than half of these, and the others have no known cause. V, J and clone size are taken as reported in that table, and D and trimming were inferred from the DNA itself. In all, the sample holds 55,000 to 80,000 clones, and roughly 70% of those were seen once. The leading ten clones occupy around an eighth of the sample.

CDR1 and CDR2 (MNHEY, SVGAGI) derive from the germline V gene. The CDR3 covers 13 residues, taking in both the cysteine and the phenylalanine. The read is trimmed to its CDR3 DNA, 39 bases read in frame from base 1. V and J lose 2 bases and 8 bases, and a span of 7 bases separates them. Material: PBMCs. This sequence was found in a man in his 70s in good health and CMV-seronegative. The V and J segments used are TRBV6-5 and TRBJ1-6, with TRBD1 as a weak D call on 5 bases. The nucleotide sequence reads as follows: TGTGCCAGCAGTTACGACAGAGATTCACCCCTCCACTTT. This codes for CASSYDRDSPLHF.